This entry features one T cell receptor beta chain sequence. Its antigen is not identified. The authors loaded 150 to 250 ng DNA, around 32,000 T cell genomes, into sorted-subset replicate PCRs. The protocol was immunoSEQ multiplex PCR, while the TCRdb copy is restricted to in-frame clones and leaves out a portion. The sample lists 2 million to 2.5 million clones, approximately 96% occurring once. The sample originates from a study of shared clonotypes between healthy human individuals. Study findings and constraints: When compared with the clonotypes that were shared by all four sorted-subset donors, the non-shared clonotypes turned out to have lower generation probabilities. Sorted-subset sequencing was shown by rarefaction to be incomplete despite large depth. Among a few donors, about 4.6% of naive CD4 clonotypes were found in common.

The CDR3 sequence is 15 residues long. Germline V CDR1 and CDR2: SEHNR, FQNEAQ (reference sequence). Trimming pared 1 base from V and 6 bases from J, leaving 15 bases between. The chain joins TRBV7-9 to TRBJ2-5; tentatively, D is TRBD1 (5 bases). The sample consisted of naive CD4+ T cells sorted from blood. Subset: CD45RA+ positively selected. The source of this sequence is a man between 18 and 35 years old in good health. DNA for the CDR3: TGTGCCAGCAGCTTAGTGCAGGGTCTCTTACAGACCCAGTACTTC. Protein sequence: CASSLVQGLLQTQYF.